These T cell receptor beta chains were read from a single sample in a study of shared clonotypes between healthy human individuals. Clones were read by immunoSEQ multiplex PCR, and TCRdb kept only the in-frame ones, dropping some. The table lists some 1 million clones, about 70% of them singletons. Sequenced material: memory CD4+ T cells sorted from blood. These receptor sequences come from a man aged 18-30 years in good health. Each CDR3 is given without its conserved first and last residue.

>TRBJ1-2|TRBV13
ASSLRRGWDYGYT
>TRBJ1-1|TRBV2
ASSPQGANTEAF
>TRBJ1-5|TRBV4-1
ASSQDGRNQPQH
>TRBJ2-7|TRBV7-2
ASSLYGQGPYEQY
>TRBJ2-1|TRBV19
ASSIWGAEVNEQF
>TRBJ1-3|TRBV18
ASSPRDSSSGNTIY
>TRBJ2-1|TRBV12-5
ASGLGAGGGNEQF
>TRBJ1-2|TRBV6-1
ASSRDTRYGYT
>TRBJ2-2|TRBV19
ASSIKSGRSGGELF
>TRBJ1-4|TRBV6-5
ASSGQGLREKLF
>TRBJ1-2|TRBV9
ASSVTYRVSSGYT
>TRBJ1-1|TRBV6-6
ASSHGGSEAF
>TRBJ2-7|TRBV27
ASSPPTGYEQY
>TRBJ1-4|TRBV4-1
ASSQDSGLANEKLF
>TRBJ1-5|TRBV7-8
ASSTASGNQPQH
>TRBJ2-1|TRBV2
ASIGVRTNEQF
>TRBJ2-7|TRBV5-1
ASSRDRGDTQQY
>TRBJ1-4|TRBV28
ASQRPNEKLF
>TRBJ2-2|TRBV4-3
ASSQGEGRALTGELF
>TRBJ1-4|TRBV6-1
ASSDLGTAQKKVF
>TRBJ1-1|TRBV15
ATSRGGYFYTEAF
>TRBJ2-7|TRBV5-6
ASSFRPTGYEQY
>TRBJ2-1|TRBV7-2
ASSLGLYNEQF
>TRBJ1-1|TRBV29-1
SVRVVEMTEAF
>TRBJ2-2|TRBV28
AASRGAANTGELF
>TRBJ1-2|TRBV28
ASSLDLGGYGYT
>TRBJ1-1|TRBV15
ATSRGAGGTNTEAF
>TRBJ2-3|TRBV9
ASSVRGNTDTQY
>TRBJ2-3|TRBV7-9
ASSLAGAGVDTQY
>TRBJ2-7|TRBV11-2
ASSLELGSAHEQY
>TRBJ1-2|TRBV11-2
ASSLSRVAEGYT
>TRBJ2-5|TRBV6-1
ASSKGSTGPETQY
>TRBJ2-2|TRBV4-3
AKTTGELF
>TRBJ1-2|TRBV6-1
ASSEWGGGYT
>TRBJ2-5|TRBV7-2
ASSTSGRALETQY
>TRBJ2-2|TRBV6-1
ASWLAGGPPGELF
>TRBJ1-3|TRBV28
ASSLYTYGNTIY
>TRBJ2-3|TRBV18
ASSPVAGGADTQY
>TRBJ2-1|TRBV6-1
ASSTTTSGREQF
>TRBJ1-2|TRBV7-3
ASSLAQGSLGAGYT